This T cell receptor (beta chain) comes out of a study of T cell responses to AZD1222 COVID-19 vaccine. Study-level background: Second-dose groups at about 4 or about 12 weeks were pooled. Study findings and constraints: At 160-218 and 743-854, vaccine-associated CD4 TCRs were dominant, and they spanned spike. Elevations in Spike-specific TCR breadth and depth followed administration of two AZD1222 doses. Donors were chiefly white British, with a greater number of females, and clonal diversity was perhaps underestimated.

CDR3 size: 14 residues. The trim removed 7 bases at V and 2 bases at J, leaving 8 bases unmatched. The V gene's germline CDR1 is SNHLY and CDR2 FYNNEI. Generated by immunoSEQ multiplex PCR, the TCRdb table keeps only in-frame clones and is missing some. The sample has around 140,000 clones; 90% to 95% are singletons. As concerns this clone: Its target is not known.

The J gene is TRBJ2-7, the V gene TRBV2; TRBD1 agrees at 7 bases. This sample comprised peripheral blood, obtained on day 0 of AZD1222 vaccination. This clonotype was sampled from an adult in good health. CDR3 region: CASMKTGMTYEQYF. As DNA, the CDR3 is TGTGCCAGCATGAAGACAGGGATGACCTACGAGCAGTACTTC.